This is a list of T cell receptor beta chains from one sample in a study of T cells in Graves' hyperthyroidism and ophthalmopathy. TCRdb itself ran the multiplex PCR reads through MiXCR, one entry per CDR3 protein. Of hundreds of thousands of distinct CDR3 sequences in the sample, 35% were seen once. The sample comprised blood. The source is a middle-aged woman with Graves' hyperthyroidism. Both conserved end residues are part of each CDR3. The D gene is left open where the match is weak. The size field is filled for only some rows; it gives once, few, many or a size class.

TRBV9	-	TRBJ1-6	-	TGTGCCAGCAGCCAGCACGGCCCCAGTGATTCACCCCTCCACTTT	CASSQHGPSDSPLHF
TRBV7-2	-	TRBJ1-3	-	TGTGCCAGCAGCTTATTCAGAGACTCTGGAAACACCATATATTTT	CASSLFRDSGNTIYF
TRBV3-1	-	TRBJ2-2	TRBD2	TGTGCCAGCAGCCTTCTAGCTAGCGGTATCGGGGAGCTGTTTTTT	CASSLLASGIGELFF
TRBV3-1	-	TRBJ2-5	TRBD1	TGTGCCAGCAGCCAAGACGCCAGGGGGTACCAAGAGACCCAGTACTTC	CASSQDARGYQETQYF
TRBV29-1	many	TRBJ1-3	-	TGCAGCGTTGTGTCCGCGGGCGGGAACACCATATATTTT	CSVVSAGGNTIYF
TRBV2	-	TRBJ1-5	-	TGTGCCAGCGCTACAGGGAATCAGCCCCAGCATTTT	CASATGNQPQHF
TRBV7-8	many	TRBJ1-4	-	TGTGCCAGCAGCTTAGGGACCGCGGAACTGTTTTTT	CASSLGTAELFF
TRBV12-3/TRBV12-4	few	TRBJ1-2	-	TGTGCCAGCAGTTTAGCAGCAAGAGATTATGGCTACACCTTC	CASSLAARDYGYTF
TRBV20-1	-	TRBJ1-5	TRBD1	TGCAGTGCTAGAGAGAGGTACAGGGGGGGCAATCAGCCCCAGCATTTT	CSARERYRGGNQPQHF
TRBV4-3	-	TRBJ2-7	-	TGCGCCAGCAGCCAAGAAGGAGGGCCGCCTTACGAGCAGTACTTC	CASSQEGGPPYEQYF
TRBV7-2	-	TRBJ1-2	-	TGTGCCAGCAGCTTAGTGGGCGTAGAGGACTATGGCTACACCTTC	CASSLVGVEDYGYTF
TRBV10-3	many	TRBJ1-2	-	TGTGCCATCAGTGAGTCTTGGTCAGGGAACTATGGCTACACCTTC	CAISESWSGNYGYTF
TRBV9	-	TRBJ2-2	-	TGTGCCAGCAGCGCGCCTTCTGACGGGGTGAACACCGGGGAGCTGTTTTTT	CASSAPSDGVNTGELFF
TRBV6-6	few	TRBJ2-5	-	TGTGCCAGCAGACCCCACTTTCGGGGTCAGACCCAGTACTTC	CASRPHFRGQTQYF
TRBV2	many	TRBJ1-2	-	TGTGCCAGCAGTGAAAGCGGCGGGCCACTTGTCGGTGGCTACACCTTC	CASSESGGPLVGGYTF
TRBV12-3/TRBV12-4	-	TRBJ1-5	-	TGTGCCAGCAGTTTTGGAGTACTTGGGCAGCCCCAGCATTTT	CASSFGVLGQPQHF
TRBV29-1	-	TRBJ2-2	-	TGCAGCGTTCCGCGGAGTAACACCGGGGAGCTGTTTTTT	CSVPRSNTGELFF
TRBV7-2	once	TRBJ2-7	TRBD2	TGTGCCAGCAGCCCTGAGACTAGCCCAATCTACGAGCAGTACTTC	CASSPETSPIYEQYF
TRBV5-1	-	TRBJ1-1	-	TGCGCCAGCAGCCAAAGGGGGGCTTGGGGAGCTTTCTTT	CASSQRGAWGAFF